This T cell receptor (beta chain) was sequenced during a study of post-analysis software for immune sequencing data. General observations from the study: Among a few TRBV segments more frequent in patients than controls were TRBV5-6, TRBV5-1 and TRBV20-1.

As concerns this clonotype: Its matching antigen is unknown.

Germline V CDR1 and CDR2: SQVTM, ANQGSEA. CDR3 length: 15 residues. The trim removed 6 bases at V and 4 bases at J, leaving 14 bases unmatched. Every TCR beta cDNA library bore unique molecular identifiers. MiXCR, run by TCRdb on the PCR reads, gives a single entry per CDR3 protein. Of almost 700,000 distinct CDR3 sequences listed, 59% are singletons. This TCR was recovered from a girl aged 2 to 10 with multiple sclerosis. This sequence joins TRBV29-1 and TRBJ1-2, with 7 bases matching TRBD1. Sequenced sample: blood. CDR3 sequence: CSVLPNEGAGYGYTF. The CDR3 nucleotides are TGCAGCGTCCTCCCAAATGAGGGGGCTGGCTATGGCTACACCTTC.